The present entry profiles one T cell receptor (beta chain) with its context. These data originate in a study of T-cell memory formation after mild COVID-19. The germline V gene encodes CDR1 SGHTA and CDR2 FQGNSA. The CDR3 covers 16 residues. Trimming took off 2 bases at V and 4 bases at J, with 14 bases between the two ends. TCRdb reprocessed the 5' RACE reads via MiXCR and lists one record per CDR3 protein. Of hundreds of thousands of distinct CDR3 sequences detected, 14% appear once; the ten largest clones hold about 22%. The chain carries TRBV7-2 and TRBJ2-2, with D uncertain. The receptor comes from a man between 18 and 35 years old who had mild COVID-19 (a few samples of this study predate the infection). Cell type and time point are not known. Sequences were obtained from PBMCs or a T cell subset sorted from them (not recorded which). The CDR3 sequence is CASSLKPGSVTGELFF. The CDR3 nucleotides read TGTGCCAGCAGCTTAAAGCCCGGCTCGGTCACCGGGGAGCTGTTTTTT.